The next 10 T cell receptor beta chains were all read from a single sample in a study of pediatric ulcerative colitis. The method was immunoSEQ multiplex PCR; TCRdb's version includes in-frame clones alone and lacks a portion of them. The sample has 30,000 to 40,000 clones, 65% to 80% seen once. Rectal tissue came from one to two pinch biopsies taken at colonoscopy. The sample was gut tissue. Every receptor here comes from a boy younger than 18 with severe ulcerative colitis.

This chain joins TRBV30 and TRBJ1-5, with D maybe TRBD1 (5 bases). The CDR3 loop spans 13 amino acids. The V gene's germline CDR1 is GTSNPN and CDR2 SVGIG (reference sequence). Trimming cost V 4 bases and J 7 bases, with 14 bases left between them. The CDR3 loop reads CAWNRVGGQPQHF. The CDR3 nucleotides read TGTGCCTGGAATAGAGTTGGGGGGCAGCCCCAGCATTTT.

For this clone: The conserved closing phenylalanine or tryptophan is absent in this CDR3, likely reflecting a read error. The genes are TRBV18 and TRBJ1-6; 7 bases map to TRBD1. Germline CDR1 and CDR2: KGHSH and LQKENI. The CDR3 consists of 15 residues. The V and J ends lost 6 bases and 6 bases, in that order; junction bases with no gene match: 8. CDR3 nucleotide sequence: TGTGCCAGCTCGCAAGGACAGGAGGGTAATTCACCCCTCCACCTT. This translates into CASSQGQEGNSPLHL.

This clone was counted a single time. CDR3 nucleotides: TGTGCCAGTAGTATTAGGGTAGGAGCCACTGAAGCTTTCTTT. Protein product: CASSIRVGATEAFF. V is TRBV19 and J is TRBJ1-1; D remains ambiguous. Looked up from germline, CDR1 is LNHDA and CDR2 is SQIVND (reference sequence). V was trimmed by 3 bases and J by 4 bases, leaving 12 bases between them. The CDR3 contains 14 residues.

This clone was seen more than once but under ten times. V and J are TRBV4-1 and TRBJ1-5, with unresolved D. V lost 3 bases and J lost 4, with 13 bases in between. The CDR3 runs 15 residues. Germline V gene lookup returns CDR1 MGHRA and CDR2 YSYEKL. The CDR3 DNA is TGCGCCAGCAGCCATTCGGACGGACGAAATCAGCCCCAGCATTTT. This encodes CASSHSDGRNQPQHF.

CDR3 loop: CASSVGWGGTDTQYF. CDR3 bases: TGTGCCAGCAGCGTAGGGTGGGGGGGAACAGATACGCAGTATTTT. V gene TRBV9 combines with J gene TRBJ2-3; 7 bases agree with TRBD2. The V gene's germline CDR1 is SGDLS and CDR2 YYNGEE. J lost 3 bases, V lost 0 bases, and 4 bases had no gene match. There are 15 residues in the CDR3.

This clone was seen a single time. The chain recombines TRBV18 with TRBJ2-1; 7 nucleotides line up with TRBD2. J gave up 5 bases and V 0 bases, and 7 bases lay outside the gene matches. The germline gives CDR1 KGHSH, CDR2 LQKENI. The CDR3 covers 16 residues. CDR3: CASSPPGGSRDNEQFF. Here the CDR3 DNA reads TGTGCCAGCTCACCACCGGGGGGGTCGAGGGACAATGAGCAGTTCTTC.

CDR3 sequence reads: CASSSNRYGYTF. In nucleotides, the CDR3 is TGTGCCAGCAGTTCGAACCGCTATGGCTACACCTTC. The chain recombines TRBV6-6 with TRBJ1-2, with D unresolved. CDR3 length equals 12 residues. Trimming stripped 4 bases from V and 4 bases from J, with 7 bases between. Germline V CDR1 and CDR2: MNHNY, SVGAGI (reference sequence).

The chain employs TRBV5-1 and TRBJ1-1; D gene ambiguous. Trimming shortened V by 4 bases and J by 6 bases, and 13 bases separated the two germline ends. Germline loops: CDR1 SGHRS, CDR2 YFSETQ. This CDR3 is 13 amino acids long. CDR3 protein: CASSITSGAEAFF. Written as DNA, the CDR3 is TGCGCCAGCAGCATCACGAGTGGAGCTGAAGCTTTCTTT.

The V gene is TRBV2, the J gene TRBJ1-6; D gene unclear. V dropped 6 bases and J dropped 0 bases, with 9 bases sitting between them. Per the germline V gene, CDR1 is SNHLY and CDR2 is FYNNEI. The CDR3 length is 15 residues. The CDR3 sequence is CASRETFSYNSPLHF. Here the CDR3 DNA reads TGTGCCAGCAGAGAGACTTTCTCCTATAATTCACCCCTCCACTTT.

CDR3 in amino acids: CASSEGGASSYEQYF. The CDR3 DNA is TGTGCCAGCAGTGAAGGAGGCGCCAGCTCCTACGAGCAGTACTTC. The chain links TRBV6-1 to TRBJ2-7; D gene unclear. The CDR3 is 15 residues long. The V end was cut by 1 base, the J end by 0 bases, with 10 bases between. The V gene's germline CDR1 is MNHNS and CDR2 SASEGT.